The TCR beta chain under discussion was sequenced for a study of preoperative IRX-2 immunotherapy in early breast cancer. Treatment denoted: preoperative locoregional IRX-2 cytokine immunotherapy. Preoperative locoregional IRX-2 cytokine immunotherapy was tested in the phase Ib source study. Germline V gives CDR1 SGHVS, CDR2 FQNEAQ. V was clipped by 4 bases and J by 1 base, with 26 bases between them. This CDR3 has 21 amino acids. Sequencing used immunoSEQ multiplex PCR; TCRdb keeps in-frame clones, though not all of them. The sample holds roughly 43,000 clones, approximately 94% seen once. The receptor was isolated from a human donor with breast cancer. Material: tumor tissue, obtained after IRX-2 immunotherapy. This chain joins TRBV7-8 and TRBJ1-6, with a tentative D call TRBD1 (5 bases). CDR3 sequence reads: CASSSNIPGGEGRSYNSPLHF. Written as DNA, the CDR3 is TGTGCCAGCAGCTCAAACATCCCCGGAGGGGAAGGGCGTTCCTATAATTCACCCCTCCACTTT.